This TCR beta chain was captured in a study of T cell repertoires in cytomegalovirus infection. Each CDR3 protein gets one entry after TCRdb re-called the reads with MiXCR. Here the sample spans some 940,000 distinct CDR3 sequences, around 31% being singletons. Comment on this clonotype: Antigen: not known.

The receptor's source is a human donor in good health (CMV status not recorded). Some clones in this sample may be carry-over from other donors' samples. Sequenced here: cultured CD8+ T cells from PBMCs, sampled from culture after CMV antigen stimulation.

For the CDR3, the DNA is TGTGCCAGCAGTTTATGGGTGGAGGACACTGAAGCTTTCTTT. Protein: CASSLWVEDTEAFF. V is TRBV27 and J is TRBJ1-1; D is unclear. From germline, CDR1 is MNHEY and CDR2 SMNVEV (reference sequence). V gave up 1 base and J gave up 3 bases, with 9 bases separating them. This CDR3 spans 14 amino acids.